These 17 T cell receptor beta chains were all obtained from the same sample, sequenced in a study of blood T cell repertoires in COVID-19. Profiled with immunoSEQ multiplex PCR; TCRdb holds only in-frame clones, not every one. The sample yields almost 250,000 clones, more than 85% seen once. Sequencing input: PBMCs or T cells enriched from blood (not recorded which). These receptors were taken from a woman in her 30s who had recovered from COVID-19.

The chain combines TRBV18 with TRBJ1-1; D not certain. The CDR3 spans 18 residues. Germline V lookup: CDR1 KGHSH, CDR2 LQKENI. The V and J ends lost 1 base and 0 bases respectively, with 18 bases between them. The CDR3 loop is CASSPRSVVGSMNTEAFF. CDR3 DNA: TGTGCCAGCTCACCACGTTCGGTCGTCGGGTCCATGAACACTGAAGCTTTCTTT. Full variable domain (outside the CDR3, taken from reference TRBV18 and TRBJ1-1): NAGVMQNPRHLVRRRGQEARLRCSPMKGHSHVYWYRQLPEEGLKFMVYLQKENIIDESGMPKERFSAEFPKEGPSILRIQQVVRGDSAAYFCASSPRSVVGSMNTEAFFGQGTRLTVV.

This chain uses TRBV30 with TRBJ2-1; perhaps TRBD1 as D (6 bases). Germline CDR1 GTSNPN, CDR2 SVGIG (reference sequence). The CDR3 is made up of 13 amino acids. The V gene lost 3 bases and the J gene lost 7 bases, with 13 bases spanning the gap. The DNA for the CDR3 is TGTGCCTGGAGCCTAGGCAGGGGTAATGAGCAGTTCTTC. The encoded protein is CAWSLGRGNEQFF.

This clone was found once. Distinct nucleotide sequences in the sample also encode this CDR3. V is TRBV19 and J is TRBJ1-1; D not certain. Germline lookup yields CDR1 LNHDA and CDR2 SQIVND (reference sequence). Trimming took off 3 bases at V and 0 bases at J, with 5 bases between the two ends. The CDR3 is made up of 13 amino acids. CDR3 region: CASSITVNTEAFF. CDR3 sequence (DNA): TGTGCCAGTAGTATCACGGTGAACACTGAAGCTTTCTTT.

The chain carries TRBV9 and TRBJ2-7; 13 positions agree with TRBD2. J gave up 5 bases and V 5 bases, and 16 bases lay outside the gene matches. The CDR3 is 18 amino acids. Looked up from germline, CDR1 is SGDLS and CDR2 is YYNGEE. Written as DNA, the CDR3 is TGTGCCAGCAGTAGAGGGACTAGCGGGACCGCGGGGTTTCACGAGCAGTACTTC. This codes for CASSRGTSGTAGFHEQYF.

This clone has more than one count but fewer than ten. V and J are TRBV5-1 and TRBJ2-6; TRBD1 matches at 7 bases. The CDR3 is 15 residues long. Germline-derived CDR1 and CDR2 are SGHRS and YFSETQ. After removal of 4 bases from V and 2 bases from J, the junction contained 3 bases not matched to a gene. The CDR3 loop reads CASSITGAGANVLTF. CDR3 nucleotides: TGCGCCAGCAGCATTACAGGGGCTGGGGCCAACGTCCTGACTTTC.

This sequence joins TRBV30 and TRBJ2-3, with 9 bases aligning to TRBD2. Looked up from germline, CDR1 is GTSNPN and CDR2 is SVGIG (reference sequence). The V gene end was trimmed by 1 base and the J gene end by 4 bases; junction bases not matched to a gene: 6. This CDR3 has 15 amino acids. The CDR3 spells CAWSGIAGDPDTQYF. Written as DNA, the CDR3 is TGTGCCTGGAGTGGAATAGCGGGAGATCCAGATACGCAGTATTTT. Combining the CDR3 with reference TRBV30 and TRBJ2-3 gives the whole variable domain SQTIHQWPATLVQPVGSPLSLECTVEGTSNPNLYWYRQAAGRGLQLLFYSVGIGQISSEVPQNLSASRPQDRQFILSSKKLLLSDSGFYLCAWSGIAGDPDTQYFGPGTRLTVL.

The gene calls are TRBV7-2 and TRBJ1-1, with D uncertain. The CDR3 is 12 residues long. Trimming removed 7 bases from V and 8 bases from J, with 14 bases in between. The germline V gene encodes CDR1 SGHTA and CDR2 FQGNSA. In DNA, the CDR3 is TGTGCCAGCAAGTTTAACGGCGGAGAAGCTTTCTTT. This codes for CASKFNGGEAFF. The full variable domain, with the rest looked up from reference TRBV7-2 and TRBJ1-1, is GAGVSQSPSNKVTEKGKDVELRCDPISGHTALYWYRQSLGQGLEFLIYFQGNSAPDKSGLPSDRFSAERTGGSVSTLTIQRTQQEDSAVYLCASKFNGGEAFFGQGTRLTVV.

The J gene is TRBJ2-1, the V gene TRBV3-1 (or the pseudogene TRBV3-2), with 7 bases aligning to TRBD2. Germline CDR1 is LGHDT and CDR2 is YNNKEL (reference sequence). V gave up 1 base and J gave up 2 bases; unmatched junction bases: 2. The CDR3 sequence is 15 residues long. The DNA of the CDR3 is TGTGCCAGCAGCCAAGGAGCGGGACCCTACAATGAGCAGTTCTTC. Its protein product is CASSQGAGPYNEQFF.

This clone has only one observation. The chain couples TRBV7-3 to TRBJ1-1, with D possibly TRBD1 on 5 matching bases. The germline CDR1 and CDR2 sequences are SGHTA and FQGTGA. This CDR3 comprises 13 residues. Trimming shortened V by 5 bases and J by 1 base, and 8 bases separated the two germline ends. The CDR3 DNA is TGTGCCAGCAGCCCTCAGGGGAACACTGAAGCTTTCTTT. Translating gives CASSPQGNTEAFF. The full variable domain, rest sourced from reference TRBV7-3 and TRBJ1-1, is GAGVSQTPSNKVTEKGKYVELRCDPISGHTALYWYRQSLGQGPEFLIYFQGTGAADDSGLPNDRFFAVRPEGSVSTLKIQRTERGDSAVYLCASSPQGNTEAFFGQGTRLTVV.

The chain is built from TRBV5-1 and TRBJ2-3, with 11 bases fitting TRBD2. CDR3 length: 14 residues. V gave up 4 bases and J gave up 4 bases; unmatched junction bases: 2. CDR1 is SGHRS and CDR2 is YFSETQ in the germline V gene. The CDR3 loop reads CASSGTSGADTQYF. The CDR3 DNA reads as TGCGCCAGCAGCGGGACTAGCGGTGCAGATACGCAGTATTTT.

V usage is TRBV28 and J usage is TRBJ2-2; TRBD1 agrees at 7 bases. Germline assignment: CDR1 MDHEN and CDR2 SYDVKM. The V and J ends lost 7 bases and 5 bases, in that order; junction bases with no gene match: 4. This CDR3 comprises 13 residues. This CDR3 is CASILQGTGELFF. CDR3 nucleotides: TGTGCCAGCATCCTACAGGGGACCGGGGAGCTGTTTTTT.

The gene calls are TRBV7-9 and TRBJ2-7; D possibly corresponds to TRBD2 (6 bases). This CDR3 has 16 residues. Germline V gives CDR1 SEHNR, CDR2 FQNEAQ (reference sequence). V was trimmed by 5 bases and J by 2 bases, leaving 19 bases between them. CDR3 DNA sequence: TGTGCCAGCAGCCTAGATGGGTCTAGCGATCCCTACGAGCAGTACTTC. The encoded protein is CASSLDGSSDPYEQYF.

This clone is a singleton in its sample. The rearrangement uses TRBV28 and TRBJ1-2, with D maybe TRBD1 (5 bases). The germline gives CDR1 MDHEN, CDR2 SYDVKM. This CDR3 contains 13 residues. Between the trimmed V and J ends, which lost 4 bases and 6 bases, there was a span of 12 bases. CDR3: CASSSDMEHGYTF. The CDR3 DNA follows: TGTGCCAGCAGTTCGGACATGGAACATGGCTACACCTTC.

In this sample, this clone turned up once. The chain joins TRBV6-2 or TRBV6-3 to TRBJ1-2, with D unclear. With 3 bases removed from V and 3 bases from J, the gap between germline ends came to 14 bases. This CDR3 region has 15 residues. Germline loops: CDR1 MNHEY, CDR2 SVGEGT. The CDR3 is CASSYRGGGYYGYTF. Written as DNA, the CDR3 is TGTGCCAGCAGTTATCGAGGTGGCGGGTACTATGGCTACACCTTC.

The rearrangement uses TRBV28 and TRBJ2-6; D not resolved. The CDR3 spans 15 residues. V gave up 5 bases and J gave up 1 base, with 9 bases separating them. Per the germline V gene, CDR1 is MDHEN and CDR2 is SYDVKM. The CDR3 DNA sequence: TGTGCCAGCAGTAAATATAATTCTGGGGCCAACGTCCTGACTTTC. As protein: CASSKYNSGANVLTF.

The rearrangement joins TRBV2 to TRBJ1-5, with TRBD1 as a possible D gene (6 bases). This CDR3 spans 15 amino acids. Trimming stripped 6 bases from V and 0 bases from J, with 12 bases between. Germline values: CDR1 SNHLY, CDR2 FYNNEI. The CDR3, as DNA: TGTGCCAGCAGGGGACACGATTTTAGCAATCAGCCCCAGCATTTT. Amino acid sequence: CASRGHDFSNQPQHF.

The chain combines TRBV5-4 with TRBJ1-6; D not certain. V was clipped by 4 bases and J by 1 base, with 12 bases between them. CDR1 SGHNT and CDR2 YYREEE come from the germline V gene (reference sequence). The CDR3 extends over 16 amino acids. In DNA, the CDR3 is TGTGCCAGCAGCCCAAAACCCGGGTCCTATAATTCACCCCTCCACTTT. Its translation: CASSPKPGSYNSPLHF.